The source of this TCR beta chain is a study of T-cell reconstitution after alpha-beta-depleted transplantation in children. The V end was cut by 2 bases, the J end by 2 bases, with 14 bases between. This CDR3 contains 16 residues. Germline assignment: CDR1 MNHNS and CDR2 SASEGT. This clonotype was picked up a small number of times. Unique molecular identifiers featured in how the TCRbeta library was prepared. MiXCR was run by TCRdb on the PCR reads, yielding one entry per CDR3 protein. The sample has about 480,000 distinct CDR3 sequences, around an eighth seen once. The material sequenced was PBMCs from the stem cell graft donor, taken from the stem cell graft. The source of this sequence is a human donor who donated a stem cell graft to a child with combined immunodeficiency. V gene TRBV6-1 combines with J gene TRBJ2-3; D may be TRBD2 (6 bases). The CDR3 DNA reads as TGTGCCAGCAGTGAAAGGAGGGTATCCGACACAGATACGCAGTATTTT. Residues: CASSERRVSDTDTQYF.